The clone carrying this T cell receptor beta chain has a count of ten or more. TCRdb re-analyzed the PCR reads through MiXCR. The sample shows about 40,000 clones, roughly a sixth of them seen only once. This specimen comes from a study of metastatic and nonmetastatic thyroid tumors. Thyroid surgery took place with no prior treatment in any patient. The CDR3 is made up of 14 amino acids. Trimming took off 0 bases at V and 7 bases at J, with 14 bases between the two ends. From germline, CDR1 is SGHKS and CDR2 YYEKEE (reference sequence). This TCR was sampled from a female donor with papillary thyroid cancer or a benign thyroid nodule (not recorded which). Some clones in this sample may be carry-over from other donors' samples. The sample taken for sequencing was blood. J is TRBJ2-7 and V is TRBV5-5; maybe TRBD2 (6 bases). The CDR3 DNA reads TGTGCCAGCAGCTTGGGGCTAGCGAGAGGGGAGCAGTACTTC. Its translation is CASSLGLARGEQYF. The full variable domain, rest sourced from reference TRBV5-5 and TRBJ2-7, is DAGVTQSPTHLIKTRGQQVTLRCSPISGHKSVSWYQQVLGQGPQFIFQYYEKEERGRGNFPDRFSARQFPNYSSELNVNALLLGDSALYLCASSLGLARGEQYFGPGTRLTVT.